The present entry profiles one T cell receptor beta chain with its context. Its antigen is undetermined. Generated by immunoSEQ multiplex PCR, the TCRdb table keeps only in-frame clones and is missing some. The sample has about 9,000 clones; 92% are singletons. The data were taken from a study of T cells in localized non-small cell lung cancer. Whole-study findings and limits: Detection in adjacent lung was observed for a median 57 of the top 100 tumor clones. Sequencing was limited to one tumor region, leaving the possibility of heterogeneity open. Those with higher blood T cell density had longer overall survival. Uninvolved adjacent lung showed the highest T cell clonality, exceeding tumor.

This sample comprised peripheral blood, obtained before any cancer treatment. The receptor comes from a woman aged 35-70 years with stage I squamous cell lung carcinoma.

This chain's CDR3 is CASSSKPGVGFLGGNTIYF. The DNA of the CDR3 is TGTGCCAGCAGCTCCAAGCCTGGAGTGGGGTTCTTAGGAGGAAACACCATATATTTT. The rearrangement joins TRBV9 to TRBJ1-3; D gene ambiguous. V lost 4 bases to trimming and J lost 4 bases, with 27 bases between them. The germline CDR1 and CDR2 sequences are SGDLS and YYNGEE. The CDR3 runs to 19 residues.